The TCR beta chain under discussion was sequenced for a study of T cells after yellow fever vaccination. Concerning this clonotype itself: The antigen is not known.

The CDR3 is made up of 18 amino acids. General study points: CD4 and CD8 compartments shared a small share of clonotypes, likely from convergent recombination. Subsequent booster samples again held most clones from primary vaccination (around 96% CD4, approximately 86% CD8). The study found a weaker secondary response that peaked faster, day 5 versus 15.

In TCRdb, the 5' RACE reads were re-called with MiXCR into one record per CDR3 protein. The sample has around 550,000 distinct CDR3 sequences, about 19% seen once. The receptor comes from a man under 40 who received the YFV17D yellow fever vaccine. The J gene is TRBJ2-2, the V gene TRBV12-3 or TRBV12-4, with 10 bases lining up with TRBD2. The specimen was PBMCs, collected 15 days after the yellow fever booster vaccination. Written as DNA, the CDR3 is TGTGGACCCAAAGGAAAGGATGGACTAGCGGCAAACACCGGGGAGCTGTTTTTT. This encodes CGPKGKDGLAANTGELFF.